This entry lists 18 T cell receptor beta chains sequenced from one sample in a study of CD8+ T cells in alopecia areata. Sequencing relied on a cDNA template that was reverse transcribed from extracted RNA. TCRdb's copy holds only in-frame clones and misses some; the assay was immunoSEQ multiplex PCR. The profile shows 110,000 to 150,000 clones, roughly 50% of them singletons. This material consisted of CD4+ T cells sorted from blood, taken at week 0. All receptors derive from a human donor with alopecia areata.

This clone came up a few times. The chain uses TRBV6-5 and TRBJ2-4; TRBD2 agrees at 7 bases. Trimming at V came to 1 base and at J to 3 bases, leaving 3 bases not matched to a gene. The CDR3 is made up of 15 amino acids. The germline gives CDR1 MNHEY, CDR2 SVGAGI. The CDR3 nucleotides are TGTGCCAGCAGTTACTTTGGCGGGGGCAAAAACATTCAGTACTTC. This gives the protein CASSYFGGGKNIQYF.

CDR3 DNA: TGCGCCAGCAGCTTGGTGTCCGGCCAAGAGACCCAGTACTTC. Translation: CASSLVSGQETQYF. J is TRBJ2-5 and V is TRBV5-1; D is undetermined. Trimming cost V 0 bases and J 1 base, with 7 bases left between them. This CDR3 has 14 residues. Per the germline V gene, CDR1 is SGHRS and CDR2 is YFSETQ.

This clone has just a few counts. CDR3 nucleotide sequence: TGTGCCAGCAGCTCCACAGGGGGCAAGGACGAGCAGTACTTC. Protein: CASSSTGGKDEQYF. The chain is built from TRBV5-4 and TRBJ2-7; TRBD1 matches 9 bases. The germline CDR1 and CDR2 sequences are SGHNT and YYREEE (reference sequence). V lost 3 bases, J lost 5 bases, and 6 bases stayed unmatched. There are 14 residues in the CDR3. Using reference TRBV5-4 and TRBJ2-7 for the parts outside the CDR3, the full variable domain is ETGVTQSPTHLIKTRGQQVTLRCSSQSGHNTVSWYQQALGQGPQFIFQYYREEENGRGNFPPRFSGLQFPNYSSELNVNALELDDSALYLCASSSTGGKDEQYFGPGTRLTVT.

This clone has only one observation. The chain is built from TRBV29-1 and TRBJ1-4; D remains ambiguous. The CDR3 runs 13 residues. V was trimmed by 4 bases and J by 8 bases, leaving 14 bases between them. Germline CDR1 and CDR2: SQVTM and ANQGSEA. The CDR3 is CSVGSMGIEKLFF. The CDR3 bases are TGCAGCGTTGGGAGTATGGGAATAGAAAAACTGTTTTTT.

This chain connects TRBV30 to TRBJ2-5; 12 bases agree with TRBD1. Germline V gene lookup returns CDR1 GTSNPN and CDR2 SVGIG (reference sequence). J lost 7 bases, V lost 4 bases, and 7 bases had no gene match. The CDR3 extends over 14 amino acids. The CDR3 sequence is CAWNRDRGQGTQYF. In nucleotides, the CDR3 is TGTGCCTGGAACAGGGACAGGGGGCAGGGGACCCAGTACTTC.

This CDR3 reads CATRGPAYEQYF. DNA of the CDR3: TGTGCCACGCGGGGGCCTGCCTACGAGCAGTACTTC. The rearrangement uses TRBV10-3 and TRBJ2-7, with a tentative D call TRBD2 (7 bases). Trimming took off 10 bases at V and 2 bases at J, with 12 bases between the two ends. The CDR3 totals 12 residues. Per the germline V gene, CDR1 is ENHRY and CDR2 is SYGVKD.

This clone was recorded once. The chain uses TRBV2 and TRBJ1-5; D might be TRBD1 (6 bases). The germline CDR1 and CDR2 sequences are SNHLY and FYNNEI. V lost 4 bases, J lost 2 bases, and 12 bases lay in between. CDR3 length: 15 amino acids. The CDR3 sequence is CASSVGAGGNQPQHF. The CDR3 DNA is TGTGCCAGCAGTGTTGGTGCAGGGGGCAATCAGCCCCAGCATTTT. The full variable domain, with the rest looked up from reference TRBV2 and TRBJ1-5, is EPEVTQTPSHQVTQMGQEVILRCVPISNHLYFYWYRQILGQKVEFLVSFYNNEISEKSEIFDDQFSVERPDGSNFTLKIRSTKLEDSAMYFCASSVGAGGNQPQHFGDGTRLSIL.

This clone was counted only a few times. DNA of the CDR3: TGCGCCAGCAGCTTGGCAGTTGGGACTGAAGCTTTCTTT. Translating gives CASSLAVGTEAFF. This chain connects TRBV5-1 to TRBJ1-1; D is ambiguous. Looked up from germline, CDR1 is SGHRS and CDR2 is YFSETQ. This CDR3 is built from 13 residues. Trimming took 0 bases from V and 5 from J, leaving 8 bases between them.

This chain links TRBV19 with TRBJ2-5, with 12 bases identical to TRBD2. The germline V gene has CDR1 LNHDA and CDR2 SQIVND (reference sequence). CDR3 length: 13 residues. V shed 8 bases, J shed 5 bases, and the junction held 3 bases outside the gene matches. The CDR3: CASPSGGAETQYF. CDR3 nucleotides: TGTGCCAGTCCTAGCGGGGGGGCGGAGACCCAGTACTTC.

The V gene is TRBV18, the J gene TRBJ1-1, with a weak D call TRBD1 (5 bases). V lost 0 bases to trimming and J lost 8 bases, with 10 bases between them. Germline lookup yields CDR1 KGHSH and CDR2 LQKENI. The CDR3 is 13 residues long. This chain's CDR3 is CASSPPGPSEAFF. The CDR3 DNA reads as TGTGCCAGCTCACCACCGGGGCCCTCCGAAGCTTTCTTT.

J is TRBJ2-1 and V is TRBV29-1; no clear D. The CDR3 totals 14 residues. Germline-derived CDR1 and CDR2 are SQVTM and ANQGSEA. V lost 3 bases and J lost 5, with 14 bases in between. The CDR3 DNA is TGCAGCGTTGAGGTATATGGGTTCGACAATGAGCAGTTCTTC. As protein: CSVEVYGFDNEQFF.

The CDR3 coding sequence is TGTGCCAGCTCTCACAGCCGGGACCTTCCGCCCCAGCATTTT. It yields the protein CASSHSRDLPPQHF. The rearrangement links TRBV18 to TRBJ1-5; D perhaps matches TRBD1 (5 bases). V lost 6 bases and J lost 9, with 18 bases in between. From germline, CDR1 is KGHSH and CDR2 LQKENI. The CDR3 covers 14 residues. Looking up the rest from reference TRBV18 and TRBJ1-5 gives the full variable domain: NAGVMQNPRHLVRRRGQEARLRCSPMKGHSHVYWYRQLPEEGLKFMVYLQKENIIDESGMPKERFSAEFPKEGPSILRIQQVVRGDSAAYFCASSHSRDLPPQHFGDGTRLSIL.

This chain links TRBV30 with TRBJ2-7, with TRBD2 matching over 11 bases. V lost 0 bases and J lost 4; bases outside the gene matches: 2. CDR3 length equals 14 residues. CDR1 and CDR2 from the germline V gene are GTSNPN and SVGIG (reference sequence). The DNA for the CDR3 is TGTGCCTGGAGTGTAACTAGCGGGGGTTACGAGCAGTACTTC. This encodes CAWSVTSGGYEQYF.

The rearrangement joins TRBV15 to TRBJ1-5, with D unresolved. Germline V CDR1 and CDR2: LNHNV, YYDKDF (reference sequence). Trimming left V 3 bases short and J 6 bases short, with 12 bases between. The CDR3 is 14 amino acids. CDR3 coding DNA: TGTGCCACCAGCAGGGATTCGACGGCTCAGCCCCAGCATTTT. Translating gives CATSRDSTAQPQHF.

J is TRBJ1-1 and V is TRBV7-9, with no clear D. Germline CDR1 SEHNR, CDR2 FQNEAQ (reference sequence). This CDR3 is 14 amino acids long. V lost 1 base, J lost 4 bases, and 10 bases lay in between. In DNA, the CDR3 is TGTGCCAGCAGCTTAGGGGATTGGGGCACTGAAGCTTTCTTT. The encoded protein is CASSLGDWGTEAFF.

This clone has a count of ten or more. The CDR3 nucleotides are TGCGCCAGCAGCTTGGGGGGACTGTCTGGGGCCAACGTCCTGACTTTC. This gives the protein CASSLGGLSGANVLTF. V usage is TRBV5-1 and J usage is TRBJ2-6; maybe TRBD2 (6 bases). The CDR3 covers 16 residues. Germline V lookup: CDR1 SGHRS, CDR2 YFSETQ. V gave up 0 bases and J gave up 1 base, with 8 bases separating them.

The chain employs TRBV9 and TRBJ1-2; D perhaps matches TRBD1 (5 bases). CDR3 length: 14 residues. Looked up from germline, CDR1 is SGDLS and CDR2 is YYNGEE. V shed 3 bases and J shed 8 bases, with 17 bases lying between them. The CDR3 sequence: CASSDSTTGDGYTF. The CDR3 region has the DNA TGTGCCAGCAGCGACTCTACTACCGGGGACGGCTACACCTTC. Full variable domain (missing parts from reference TRBV9 and TRBJ1-2): DSGVTQTPKHLITATGQRVTLRCSPRSGDLSVYWYQQSLDQGLQFLIQYYNGEERAKGNILERFSAQQFPDLHSELNLSSLELGDSALYFCASSDSTTGDGYTFGSGTRLTVV.

This clone was counted a few times. V and J are TRBV6-6 and TRBJ1-1, with 7 bases identical to TRBD1. Looked up from germline, CDR1 is MNHNY and CDR2 is SVGAGI (reference sequence). The CDR3 runs 14 residues. V dropped 5 bases and J dropped 1; count of bases not matched to a gene: 4. In DNA form, the CDR3 reads TGTGCCAGCAGTCAGGGGACAGCGAACACTGAAGCTTTCTTT. It is translated as CASSQGTANTEAFF.